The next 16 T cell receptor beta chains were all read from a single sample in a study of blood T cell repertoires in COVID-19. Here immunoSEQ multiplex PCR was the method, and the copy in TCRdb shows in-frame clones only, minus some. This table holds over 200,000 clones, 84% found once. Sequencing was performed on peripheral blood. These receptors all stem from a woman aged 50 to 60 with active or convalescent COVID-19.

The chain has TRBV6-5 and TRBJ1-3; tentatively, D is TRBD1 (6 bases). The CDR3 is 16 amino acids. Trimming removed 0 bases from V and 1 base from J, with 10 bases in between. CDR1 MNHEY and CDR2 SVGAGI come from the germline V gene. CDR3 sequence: CASSYSTGSSGNTIYF. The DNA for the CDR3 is TGTGCCAGCAGTTACTCTACAGGGTCTTCTGGAAACACCATATATTTT.

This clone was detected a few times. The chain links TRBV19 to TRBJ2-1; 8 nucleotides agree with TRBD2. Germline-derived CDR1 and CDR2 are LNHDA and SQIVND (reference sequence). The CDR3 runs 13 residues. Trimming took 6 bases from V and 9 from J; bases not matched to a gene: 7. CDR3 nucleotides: TGTGCCAGTAGACGGGGGGGCCGTCTTGAGCAGTTCTTC. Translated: CASRRGGRLEQFF.

The DNA of the CDR3 is TGTGCCAGTAGCCTAAGACAGCTTTCACCCCTCCACTTT. Its protein is CASSLRQLSPLHF. The chain uses TRBV19 and TRBJ1-6; D possibly corresponds to TRBD1 (5 bases). The CDR3 contains 13 residues. The V end was cut by 6 bases, the J end by 9 bases, with 12 bases between. Per the germline V gene, CDR1 is LNHDA and CDR2 is SQIVND (reference sequence).

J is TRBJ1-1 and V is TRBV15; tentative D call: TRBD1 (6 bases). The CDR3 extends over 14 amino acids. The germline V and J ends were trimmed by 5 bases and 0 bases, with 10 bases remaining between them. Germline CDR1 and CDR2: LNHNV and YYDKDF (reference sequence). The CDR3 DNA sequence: TGTGCCACCAGCCGAAGACAGGTGAACACTGAAGCTTTCTTT. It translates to CATSRRQVNTEAFF. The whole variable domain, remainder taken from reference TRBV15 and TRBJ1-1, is DAMVIQNPRYQVTQFGKPVTLSCSQTLNHNVMYWYQQKSSQAPKLLFHYYDKDFNNEADTPDNFQSRRPNTSFCFLDIRSPGLGDTAMYLCATSRRQVNTEAFFGQGTRLTVV.

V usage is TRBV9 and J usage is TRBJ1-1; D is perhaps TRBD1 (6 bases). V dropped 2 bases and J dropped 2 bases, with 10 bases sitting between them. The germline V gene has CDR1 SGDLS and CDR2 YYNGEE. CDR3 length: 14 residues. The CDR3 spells CASSVTGSNTEAFF. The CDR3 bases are TGTGCCAGCAGCGTTACAGGGAGCAACACTGAAGCTTTCTTT.

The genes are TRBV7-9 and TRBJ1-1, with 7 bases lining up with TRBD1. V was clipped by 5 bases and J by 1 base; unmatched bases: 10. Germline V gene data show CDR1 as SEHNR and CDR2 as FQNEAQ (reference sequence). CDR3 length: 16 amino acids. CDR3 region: CASSPIGGGENTEAFF. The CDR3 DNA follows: TGTGCCAGCAGCCCCATAGGGGGCGGGGAGAACACTGAAGCTTTCTTT.

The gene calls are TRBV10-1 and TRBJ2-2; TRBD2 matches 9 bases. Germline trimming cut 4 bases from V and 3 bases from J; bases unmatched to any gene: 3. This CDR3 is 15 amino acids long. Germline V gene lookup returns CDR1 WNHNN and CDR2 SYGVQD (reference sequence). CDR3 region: CASSGGLAYTGELFF. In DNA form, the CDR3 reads TGCGCCAGCAGTGGAGGACTAGCGTACACCGGGGAGCTGTTTTTT.

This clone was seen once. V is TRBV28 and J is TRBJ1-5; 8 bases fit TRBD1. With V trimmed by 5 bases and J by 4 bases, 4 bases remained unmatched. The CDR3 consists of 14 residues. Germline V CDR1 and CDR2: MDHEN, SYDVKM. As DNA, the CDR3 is TGTGCCAGCAGTGGGGGACAGGATAATCAGCCCCAGCATTTT. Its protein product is CASSGGQDNQPQHF. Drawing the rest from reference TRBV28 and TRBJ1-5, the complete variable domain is DVKVTQSSRYLVKRTGEKVFLECVQDMDHENMFWYRQDPGLGLRLIYFSYDVKMKEKGDIPEGYSVSREKKERFSLILESASTNQTSMYLCASSGGQDNQPQHFGDGTRLSIL.

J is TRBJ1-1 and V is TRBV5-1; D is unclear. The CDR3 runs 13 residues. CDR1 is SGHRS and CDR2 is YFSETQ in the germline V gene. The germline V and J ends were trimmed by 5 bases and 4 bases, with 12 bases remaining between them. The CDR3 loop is CASSRASGTEAFF. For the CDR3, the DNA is TGCGCCAGCAGTCGCGCTAGTGGCACTGAAGCTTTCTTT.

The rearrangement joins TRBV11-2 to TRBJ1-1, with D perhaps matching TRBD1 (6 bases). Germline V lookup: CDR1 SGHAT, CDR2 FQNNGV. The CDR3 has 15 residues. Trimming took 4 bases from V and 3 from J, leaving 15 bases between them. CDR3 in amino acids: CASSSLRGLDTEAFF. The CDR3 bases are TGTGCCAGCAGCTCCCTTAGGGGGTTGGACACTGAAGCTTTCTTT.

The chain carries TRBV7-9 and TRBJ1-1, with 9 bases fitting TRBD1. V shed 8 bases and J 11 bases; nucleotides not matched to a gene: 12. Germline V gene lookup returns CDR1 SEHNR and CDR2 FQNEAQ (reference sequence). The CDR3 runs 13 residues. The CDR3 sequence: CASHWTGALAAFF. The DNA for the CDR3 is TGTGCCAGCCATTGGACAGGGGCCCTGGCGGCTTTCTTT.

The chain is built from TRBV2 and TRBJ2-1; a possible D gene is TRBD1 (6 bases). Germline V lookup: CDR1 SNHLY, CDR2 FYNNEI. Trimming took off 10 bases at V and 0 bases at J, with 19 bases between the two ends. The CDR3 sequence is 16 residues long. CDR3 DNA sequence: TGTGCCACGGACAGTTTGTTTTCTAGCTCCTACAATGAGCAGTTCTTC. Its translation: CATDSLFSSSYNEQFF.

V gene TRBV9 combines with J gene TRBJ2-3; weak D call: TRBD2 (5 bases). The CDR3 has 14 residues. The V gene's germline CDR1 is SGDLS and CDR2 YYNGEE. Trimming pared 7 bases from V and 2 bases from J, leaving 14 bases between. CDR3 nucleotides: TGTGCCAGCGACGGCGGGCGCGACACAGATACGCAGTATTTT. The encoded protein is CASDGGRDTDTQYF.

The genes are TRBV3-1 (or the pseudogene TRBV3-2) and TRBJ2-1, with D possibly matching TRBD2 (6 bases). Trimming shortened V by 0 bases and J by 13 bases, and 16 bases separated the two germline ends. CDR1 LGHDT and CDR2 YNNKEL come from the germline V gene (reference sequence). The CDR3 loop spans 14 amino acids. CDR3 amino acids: CASSQDRSGYGQFF. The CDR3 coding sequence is TGTGCCAGCAGCCAAGATAGGAGCGGGTACGGTCAGTTCTTC.

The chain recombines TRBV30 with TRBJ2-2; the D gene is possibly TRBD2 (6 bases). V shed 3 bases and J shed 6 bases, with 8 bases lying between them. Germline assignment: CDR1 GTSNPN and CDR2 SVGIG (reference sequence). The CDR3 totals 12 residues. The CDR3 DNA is TGTGCCTGGAGGGAGGGGTCCGGGGAGCTGTTTTTT. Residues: CAWREGSGELFF.

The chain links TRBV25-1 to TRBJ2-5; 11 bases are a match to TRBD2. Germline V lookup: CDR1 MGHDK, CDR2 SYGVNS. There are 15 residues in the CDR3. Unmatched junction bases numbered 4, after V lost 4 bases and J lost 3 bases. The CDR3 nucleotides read TGTGCCAGCAGTGGTAGCGGGGGGGCTGAAGAGACCCAGTACTTC. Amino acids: CASSGSGGAEETQYF.